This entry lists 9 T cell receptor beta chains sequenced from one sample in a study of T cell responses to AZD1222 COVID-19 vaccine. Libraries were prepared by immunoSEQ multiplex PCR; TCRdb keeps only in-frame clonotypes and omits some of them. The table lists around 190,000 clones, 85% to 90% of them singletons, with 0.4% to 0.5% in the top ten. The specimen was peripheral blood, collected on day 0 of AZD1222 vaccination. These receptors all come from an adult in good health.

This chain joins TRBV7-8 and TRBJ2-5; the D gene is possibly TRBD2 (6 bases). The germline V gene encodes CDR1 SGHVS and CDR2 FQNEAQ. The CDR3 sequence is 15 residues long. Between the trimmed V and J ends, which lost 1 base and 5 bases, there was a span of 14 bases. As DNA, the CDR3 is TGTGCCAGCAGCTTAGGTGGCGGGGCGGGGGAGACCCAGTACTTC. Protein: CASSLGGGAGETQYF.

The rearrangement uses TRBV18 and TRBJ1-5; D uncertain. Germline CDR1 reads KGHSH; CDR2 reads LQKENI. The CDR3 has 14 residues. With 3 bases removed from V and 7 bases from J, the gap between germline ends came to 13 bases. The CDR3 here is CASSPRTALQPQHF. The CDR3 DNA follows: TGTGCCAGCTCACCTAGGACGGCTCTACAGCCCCAGCATTTT.

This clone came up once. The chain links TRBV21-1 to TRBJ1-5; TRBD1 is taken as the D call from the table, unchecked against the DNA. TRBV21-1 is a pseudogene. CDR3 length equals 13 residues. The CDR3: CASVLHAGQPQHF. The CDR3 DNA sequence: TGTGCCAGCGTCCTTCACGCAGGGCAGCCCCAGCATTTT.

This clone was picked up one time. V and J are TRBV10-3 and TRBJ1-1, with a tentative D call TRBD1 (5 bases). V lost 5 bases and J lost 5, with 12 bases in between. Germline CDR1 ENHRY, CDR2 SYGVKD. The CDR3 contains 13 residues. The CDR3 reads CAISLQEGTEAFF. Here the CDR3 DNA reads TGTGCCATCAGTCTCCAGGAGGGGACTGAAGCTTTCTTT.

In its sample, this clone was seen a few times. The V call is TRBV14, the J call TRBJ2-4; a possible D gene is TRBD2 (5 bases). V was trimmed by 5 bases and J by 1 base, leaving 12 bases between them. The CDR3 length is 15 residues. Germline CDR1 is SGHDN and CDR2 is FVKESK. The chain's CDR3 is CASSGVRTAKNIQYF. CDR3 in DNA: TGTGCCAGCAGCGGCGTAAGGACTGCCAAAAACATTCAGTACTTC.

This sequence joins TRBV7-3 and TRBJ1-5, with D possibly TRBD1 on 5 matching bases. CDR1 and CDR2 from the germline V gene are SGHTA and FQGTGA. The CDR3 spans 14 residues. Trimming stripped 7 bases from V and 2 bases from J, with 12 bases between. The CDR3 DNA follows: TGTGCCAGCACCAGGGCCGGGGGCAATCAGCCCCAGCATTTT. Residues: CASTRAGGNQPQHF.

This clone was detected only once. The CDR3 DNA reads TGTGCCAGCAGAAAACAGGGTCAAAACACTGAAGCTTTCTTT. Translating gives CASRKQGQNTEAFF. This rearrangement joins TRBV6-4 to TRBJ1-1; maybe TRBD1 (6 bases). The CDR3 is 14 residues long. V lost 6 bases to trimming and J lost 2 bases, with 13 bases between them. The germline gives CDR1 MRHNA, CDR2 SNTAGT.

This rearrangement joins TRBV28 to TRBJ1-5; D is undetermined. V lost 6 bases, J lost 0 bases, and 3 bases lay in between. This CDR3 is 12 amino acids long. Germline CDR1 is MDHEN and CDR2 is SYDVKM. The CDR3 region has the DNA TGTGCCAGCAGAAATAGCAATCAGCCCCAGCATTTT. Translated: CASRNSNQPQHF.

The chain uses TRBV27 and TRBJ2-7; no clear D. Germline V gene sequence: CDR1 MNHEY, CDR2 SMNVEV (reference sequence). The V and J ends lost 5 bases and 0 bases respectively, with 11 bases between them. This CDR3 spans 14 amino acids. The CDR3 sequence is CASSGGMSSYEQYF. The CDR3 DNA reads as TGTGCCAGCAGTGGTGGGATGAGCTCCTACGAGCAGTACTTC.